Reported below is one T cell receptor (beta chain). The data derive from a study of shared clonotypes between healthy human individuals. The germline gives CDR1 MNHEY, CDR2 SMNVEV (reference sequence). The ends were cut back, 6 bases at V and 7 bases at J, with 31 bases in the middle. The CDR3 totals 18 residues. Sequenced by immunoSEQ multiplex PCR; TCRdb stores in-frame clones only, minus some. The sample has 2,100,000 or so clones; around 95% are singletons. Source material: naive CD4+ T cells sorted from blood. Subset meaning: CD45RA+ positively selected. The sequence derives from a man aged 18 to 30 in good health. The chain combines TRBV27 with TRBJ2-7; D may be TRBD2 (5 bases). The CDR3, as DNA: TGTGCCAGCAGGAGGTTTTCTTCGGCAATGACCTCCGGCGGGGAGCAGTACTTC. Protein: CASRRFSSAMTSGGEQYF.